The 22 T cell receptor beta chains reported below all come from one sample, sequenced in a study of Ad26.COV2.S vaccination and SARS-CoV-2 variants. The table came from immunoSEQ multiplex PCR; TCRdb's copy has only in-frame clones and leaves some out. The sample holds 350,000 to 450,000 clones, roughly 94% seen once. The sample was peripheral blood, taken after recovery from COVID-19. The receptor source for this set is a human donor who had recovered from COVID-19.

Here the CDR3 DNA reads TGTGCCAGTAGTATAGGGACAGGGGGCGACTATGGCTACACCTTC. Its translation is CASSIGTGGDYGYTF. J is TRBJ1-2 and V is TRBV19; 11 bases agree with TRBD1. The CDR3 contains 15 residues. V lost 1 base to trimming and J lost 3 bases; unmatched junction nucleotides: 1. Germline assignment: CDR1 LNHDA and CDR2 SQIVND (reference sequence).

CDR3 sequence reads: CASSEYGHREQFF. CDR3 nucleotide sequence: TGCGCCAGCAGTGAGTACGGACACAGGGAGCAGTTCTTC. J is TRBJ2-1 and V is TRBV10-1, with D possibly being TRBD1 (5 bases). The CDR3 sequence is 13 residues long. Trimming stripped 1 base from V and 10 bases from J, with 11 bases between. The V gene's germline CDR1 is WNHNN and CDR2 SYGVQD (reference sequence).

This clone was seen only once. This chain joins TRBV30 and TRBJ2-6; no clear D. Between the trimmed V and J ends, which lost 2 bases and 0 bases, there was a span of 5 bases. The CDR3 length is 14 residues. CDR1 and CDR2 (germline): GTSNPN, SVGIG (reference sequence). This CDR3 is CAWSRSSGANVLTF. CDR3 in DNA: TGTGCCTGGAGTCGGAGCTCTGGGGCCAACGTCCTGACTTTC. The full variable domain, rest sourced from reference TRBV30 and TRBJ2-6, is SQTIHQWPATLVQPVGSPLSLECTVEGTSNPNLYWYRQAAGRGLQLLFYSVGIGQISSEVPQNLSASRPQDRQFILSSKKLLLSDSGFYLCAWSRSSGANVLTFGAGSRLTVL.

This chain connects TRBV5-4 to TRBJ2-7; the D gene is possibly TRBD2 (7 bases). Germline lookup yields CDR1 SGHNT and CDR2 YYREEE (reference sequence). The CDR3 contains 15 residues. The V end lost 0 bases, the J end lost 3 bases, and 13 bases lay between the germline ends. CDR3 DNA sequence: TGTGCCAGCAGCTTGGGGTGGGGGGGCCACTACGAGCAGTACTTC. Translated, it gives CASSLGWGGHYEQYF.

V is TRBV5-4 and J is TRBJ1-2; TRBD1 aligns across 10 bases. CDR3 length: 16 residues. The germline V gene encodes CDR1 SGHNT and CDR2 YYREEE (reference sequence). V dropped 4 bases and J dropped 3; count of bases not matched to a gene: 9. CDR3 sequence reads: CASSQHRTGGDYGYTF. For the CDR3, the DNA is TGTGCCAGCAGCCAACATCGGACAGGGGGGGACTATGGCTACACCTTC.

This chain joins TRBV6-5 and TRBJ1-3; the D is unclear. This CDR3 has 15 amino acids. CDR1 MNHEY and CDR2 SVGAGI come from the germline V gene. V was cut by 6 bases and J by 0 bases, with 12 bases left in between. The CDR3 region is CASRRHQSSGNTIYF. The CDR3 DNA is TGTGCCAGCAGACGACACCAGAGCTCTGGAAACACCATATATTTT.

The rearrangement links TRBV6-5 to TRBJ2-7; 7 bases map to TRBD1. CDR3 length: 14 residues. J was trimmed by 2 bases and V by 10 bases; bases with no gene match: 11. CDR1 MNHEY and CDR2 SVGAGI come from the germline V gene. This CDR3 is CATTFGQGAYEQYF. CDR3 in DNA: TGTGCCACCACCTTCGGGCAGGGGGCCTACGAGCAGTACTTC.

The chain combines TRBV2 with TRBJ1-5; 7 bases align to TRBD1. The CDR3 runs 15 residues. CDR1 and CDR2 from the germline V gene are SNHLY and FYNNEI. V trimming: 3 bases; J trimming: 3 bases; junction bases outside the gene matches: 5. The CDR3 DNA sequence: TGTGCCAGCAGTGAGCGACAGGGACTCAATCAGCCCCAGCATTTT. Translating it yields CASSERQGLNQPQHF.

The chain uses TRBV5-4 and TRBJ1-6, with a possible D match to TRBD1 (5 bases). Trimming took off 6 bases at V and 6 bases at J, with 16 bases between the two ends. This CDR3 has 15 amino acids. Germline assignment: CDR1 SGHNT and CDR2 YYREEE (reference sequence). CDR3 DNA: TGTGCCAGCATGCAGGGAGGTGCGCGTAATTCACCCCTCCACTTT. Its translation is CASMQGGARNSPLHF. Filled out from reference TRBV5-4 and TRBJ1-6, the complete variable domain reads ETGVTQSPTHLIKTRGQQVTLRCSSQSGHNTVSWYQQALGQGPQFIFQYYREEENGRGNFPPRFSGLQFPNYSSELNVNALELDDSALYLCASMQGGARNSPLHFGNGTRLTVT.

The sample holds one count of this clone. The chain joins TRBV19 to TRBJ2-2; 7 bases agree with TRBD2. From germline, CDR1 is LNHDA and CDR2 SQIVND (reference sequence). The ends lost 10 bases at V and 6 bases at J; junction bases unmatched: 5. This CDR3 has 12 amino acids. The CDR3 spells CATLLASGELFF. The CDR3, as DNA: TGTGCCACCCTACTAGCGTCCGGGGAGCTGTTTTTT. Supplemented by reference TRBV19 and TRBJ2-2, the full variable domain reads DGGITQSPKYLFRKEGQNVTLSCEQNLNHDAMYWYRQDPGQGLRLIYYSQIVNDFQKGDIAEGYSVSREKKESFPLTVTSAQKNPTAFYLCATLLASGELFFGEGSRLTVL.

This chain's CDR3 is CASSLRTSGGALVENIQYF. CDR3 DNA sequence: TGTGCCAGCAGCTTAAGGACTAGCGGGGGGGCCCTGGTGGAGAACATTCAGTACTTC. The chain is built from TRBV7-9 and TRBJ2-4; 15 bases line up with TRBD2. This CDR3 spans 19 amino acids. J was trimmed by 7 bases and V by 2 bases; bases with no gene match: 12. From germline, CDR1 is SEHNR and CDR2 FQNEAQ (reference sequence).

CDR3 DNA sequence: TGTGCCAGCAGCTTGGAATGGCAGCCCTATAACTATGGCTACACCTTC. Its protein product is CASSLEWQPYNYGYTF. This chain connects TRBV5-4 to TRBJ1-2; D gene unclear. The CDR3 has 16 amino acids. Germline values: CDR1 SGHNT, CDR2 YYREEE (reference sequence). Trimming cost V 0 bases and J 1 base, with 13 bases left between them.

The chain employs TRBV11-3 and TRBJ1-1; D is ambiguous. V was clipped by 5 bases and J by 2 bases, with 9 bases between them. Germline CDR1 reads SGHNT; CDR2 reads YENEEA. There are 13 residues in the CDR3. The CDR3 DNA follows: TGTGCCAGCAGCGTATTCTCCAACACTGAAGCTTTCTTT. Translation: CASSVFSNTEAFF. The entire variable domain, with the rest obtained from reference TRBV11-3 and TRBJ1-1, is as follows: EAGVVQSPRYKIIEKKQPVAFWCNPISGHNTLYWYLQNLGQGPELLIRYENEEAVDDSQLPKDRFSAERLKGVDSTLKIQPAELGDSAVYLCASSVFSNTEAFFGQGTRLTVV.

This rearrangement joins TRBV6-5 to TRBJ2-3; D perhaps matches TRBD2 (5 bases). The CDR3 runs to 14 residues. With 4 bases removed from V and 6 bases from J, the gap between germline ends came to 14 bases. CDR1 and CDR2 (germline): MNHEY, SVGAGI. The CDR3 DNA reads TGTGCCAGCAGTTCAGGTGGACGGAGGGATACGCAGTATTTT. It is translated as CASSSGGRRDTQYF.

The chain couples TRBV28 to TRBJ2-1, with D possibly matching TRBD2 (5 bases). Trimming removed 2 bases from V and 3 bases from J, with 17 bases in between. Germline values: CDR1 MDHEN, CDR2 SYDVKM. CDR3 size: 17 residues. DNA for the CDR3: TGTGCCAGCAGTTTACTCGGGAATTCCGGGTTCTACAATGAGCAGTTCTTC. Encoded protein: CASSLLGNSGFYNEQFF.

This clone was seen a single time. The rearrangement joins TRBV19 to TRBJ1-6; 7 positions match TRBD1. The germline V gene has CDR1 LNHDA and CDR2 SQIVND (reference sequence). The CDR3 length is 18 residues. The junction had 19 bases not matched to a gene; V was cut back by 8 bases and J by 6 bases. The DNA for the CDR3 is TGTGCCAGTCGAACCGCCCACCGGGACAGAACCTTTAATTCACCCCTCCACTTT. Translation: CASRTAHRDRTFNSPLHF.

V usage is TRBV6-2 or TRBV6-3 and J usage is TRBJ1-2; TRBD1 might be the D (6 bases). CDR3 size: 16 residues. The V and J ends lost 2 bases and 4 bases respectively, with 17 bases between them. CDR1 MNHEY and CDR2 SVGEGT come from the germline V gene. This CDR3 is CASSYGVGDTTYGYTF. CDR3 coding DNA: TGTGCCAGCAGTTACGGGGTGGGGGACACCACCTATGGCTACACCTTC.

The chain has TRBV11-2 and TRBJ2-7, with 7 bases fitting TRBD1. The junction had 6 bases not matched to a gene; V was cut back by 1 base and J by 3 bases. CDR1 is SGHAT and CDR2 is FQNNGV in the germline V gene. The CDR3 covers 15 residues. For the CDR3, the DNA is TGTGCCAGCAGCTTAGCAAGGGACAGCTACTACGAGCAGTACTTC. This gives the protein CASSLARDSYYEQYF.

The chain carries TRBV7-2 and TRBJ1-4; D is unresolved. V shed 6 bases and J shed 0 bases, with 8 bases lying between them. Per the germline V gene, CDR1 is SGHTA and CDR2 is FQGNSA. The CDR3 totals 14 residues. This CDR3 is CASRTEATNEKLFF. The CDR3 DNA follows: TGTGCCAGCAGAACGGAAGCAACTAATGAAAAACTGTTTTTT.

The chain joins TRBV25-1 to TRBJ1-5; weak D call: TRBD1 (5 bases). The CDR3 covers 13 residues. Germline assignment: CDR1 MGHDK and CDR2 SYGVNS. Trimming stripped 4 bases from V and 6 bases from J, with 10 bases between. This chain's CDR3 is CASSAGSIQPQHF. As DNA, the CDR3 is TGTGCCAGCAGTGCAGGGAGTATTCAGCCCCAGCATTTT. The full variable domain, with the rest looked up from reference TRBV25-1 and TRBJ1-5, is EADIYQTPRYLVIGTGKKITLECSQTMGHDKMYWYQQDPGMELHLIHYSYGVNSTEKGDLSSESTVSRIRTEHFPLTLESARPSHTSQYLCASSAGSIQPQHFGDGTRLSIL.

The V gene is TRBV6-5, the J gene TRBJ2-5; D is undetermined. The CDR3 has 13 amino acids. Germline CDR1 MNHEY, CDR2 SVGAGI. The germline V and J ends were trimmed by 5 bases and 1 base, with 8 bases remaining between them. Here the CDR3 reads CASSPGAQETQYF. The CDR3 bases are TGTGCCAGCAGTCCGGGTGCCCAAGAGACCCAGTACTTC.

The chain links TRBV11-2 to TRBJ1-3, with 7 bases lining up with TRBD1. Trimming took 4 bases from V and 0 from J; bases not matched to a gene: 6. CDR1 and CDR2 from the germline V gene are SGHAT and FQNNGV. The CDR3 contains 16 residues. The DNA of the CDR3 is TGTGCCAGCAGCTCCCTGACAGGGAGCTCTGGAAACACCATATATTTT. It is translated as CASSSLTGSSGNTIYF.